This TCR beta chain was retrieved from a study of regulatory T cells in long-lasting Graves disease. Study conclusions and caveats: Persistent disease was associated with favored TRBV28 usage and with favored use of TRBJ1-2 and TRBJ2-5.

Indicated time point: persistent/refractory GD, antithyroid drugs over 5 years with positive TRAb. Extracted PBMC RNA gave rise to the TCR library. This CDR3 spans 15 amino acids. V lost 4 bases and J 1 base, leaving 12 bases between the germline ends. Germline V gene data show CDR1 as SGHNT and CDR2 as YYREEE (reference sequence). Arm-PCR with iRepertoire HTBI primers amplified the CDR3 regions for these TCR beta libraries. Each CDR3 protein gets one entry after TCRdb re-called the multiplex PCR reads with MiXCR. The sample records 400,000 to 500,000 distinct CDR3 sequences, less than 25% being singletons. As regards this clonotype: Its antigen remains unknown.

The chain is built from TRBV5-4 and TRBJ2-4; no clear D gene. The material sequenced was peripheral blood mononuclear cells (PBMCs), taken when the disease was refractory, from a patient treated with antithyroid drugs. This TCR was recovered from a female donor with Graves disease. The CDR3 is CASSDMGRAKNIQYF. The CDR3 coding sequence is TGTGCCAGCAGCGACATGGGTCGGGCCAAAAACATTCAGTACTTC.